This T cell receptor beta chain is drawn from a study of post-analysis software for immune sequencing data. General study results and limits: When patients were compared with controls, about five TRBV segments were more frequent, TRBV5-6, TRBV5-1 and TRBV20-1 among them.

A remark on this clonotype: As yet, its antigen is unknown.

The CDR3 sequence is 11 residues long. Germline V gene lookup returns CDR1 GTSNPN and CDR2 SVGIG (reference sequence). The germline V and J ends were trimmed by 3 bases and 5 bases, with 7 bases remaining between them. Incorporated into the TCR beta cDNA libraries were unique molecular identifiers, which served to reduce PCR and sequencing biases. Via MiXCR, TCRdb re-called the PCR reads, giving one row per CDR3 protein. The sample yields 800,000 to 950,000 distinct CDR3 sequences, approximately 57% seen once. Sequencing was done on a sample of blood. The chain carries TRBV30 and TRBJ2-5; D not certain. This sequence was found in a girl aged 10-17 years with multiple sclerosis. The CDR3 DNA sequence: TGTGCCTGGAGCCATTTGGAGACCCAGTACTTC. Residues: CAWSHLETQYF. Variable domain in full (rest from reference TRBV30 and TRBJ2-5): SQTIHQWPATLVQPVGSPLSLECTVEGTSNPNLYWYRQAAGRGLQLLFYSVGIGQISSEVPQNLSASRPQDRQFILSSKKLLLSDSGFYLCAWSHLETQYFGPGTRLLVL.